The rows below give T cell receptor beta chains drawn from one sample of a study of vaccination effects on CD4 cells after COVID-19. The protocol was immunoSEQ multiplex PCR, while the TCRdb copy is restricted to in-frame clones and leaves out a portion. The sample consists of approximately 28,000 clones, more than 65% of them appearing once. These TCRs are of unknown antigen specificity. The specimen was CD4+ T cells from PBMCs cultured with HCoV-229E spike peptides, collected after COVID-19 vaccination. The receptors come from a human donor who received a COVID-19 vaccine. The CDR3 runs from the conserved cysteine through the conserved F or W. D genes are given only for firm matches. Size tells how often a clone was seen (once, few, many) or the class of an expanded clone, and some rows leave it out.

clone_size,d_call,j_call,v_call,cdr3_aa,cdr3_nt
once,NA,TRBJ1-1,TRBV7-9,CASSSFQGILEAFF,TGTGCCAGCAGCTCATTCCAGGGGATCCTTGAAGCTTTCTTT
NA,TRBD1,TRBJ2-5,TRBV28,CASSTGAQFQYF,TGTGCCAGCAGTACAGGGGCCCAGTTCCAGTACTTC
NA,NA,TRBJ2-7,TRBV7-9,CASSFGQTSSYEQYF,TGTGCCAGCAGCTTCGGACAGACAAGCTCCTACGAGCAGTACTTC
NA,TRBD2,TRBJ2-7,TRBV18,CASSPLFSGGTYEQYF,TGTGCCAGCTCACCACTTTTTAGCGGGGGAACCTACGAGCAGTACTTC
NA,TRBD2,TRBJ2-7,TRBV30,CAWMSGTSSGEQYF,TGTGCCTGGATGTCGGGGACTAGCTCGGGCGAGCAGTACTTC
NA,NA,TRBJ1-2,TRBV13,CASSRQGQGGYTF,TGTGCCAGCAGCCGCCAGGGGCAAGGTGGCTACACCTTC
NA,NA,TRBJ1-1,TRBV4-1,CASSQTQWGIQNTEAFF,TGCGCCAGCAGCCAGACACAGTGGGGGATTCAGAACACTGAAGCTTTCTTT
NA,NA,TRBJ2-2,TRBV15,CATGRDTLFNTGELFF,TGTGCCACCGGGAGAGACACTTTGTTTAACACCGGGGAGCTGTTTTTT
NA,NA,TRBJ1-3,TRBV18,CASSPDNGPGNTIYF,TGTGCCAGCTCACCGGACAATGGACCTGGAAACACCATATATTTT
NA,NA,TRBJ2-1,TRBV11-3,CASSFGEVGNEQFF,TGTGCCAGCAGCTTCGGGGAGGTAGGCAATGAGCAGTTCTTC
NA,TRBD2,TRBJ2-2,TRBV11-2,CASSLAAGVDTGELFF,TGTGCCAGCAGCTTAGCAGCGGGGGTGGACACCGGGGAGCTGTTTTTT
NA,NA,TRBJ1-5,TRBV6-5,CASRNRGAGNQPQHF,TGTGCCAGCAGGAATCGGGGGGCCGGGAATCAGCCCCAGCATTTT
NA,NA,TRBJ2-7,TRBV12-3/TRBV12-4,CASSGTSPQYF,TGTGCCAGCAGTGGGACCTCGCCCCAGTACTTC
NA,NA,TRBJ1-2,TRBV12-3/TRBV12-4,CASITGRGYGYTF,TGTGCCAGCATCACCGGTAGGGGGTATGGCTACACCTTC
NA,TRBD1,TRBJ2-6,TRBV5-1,CASSLAGQGYSGANVLTF,TGCGCCAGCAGCTTGGCTGGACAGGGATACTCTGGGGCCAACGTCCTGACTTTC
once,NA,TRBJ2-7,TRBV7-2,CASSLSMLEQYF,TGTGCCAGCAGCTTAAGCATGCTCGAGCAGTACTTC
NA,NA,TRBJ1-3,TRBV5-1,CASSLDRSFSGNTIYF,TGCGCCAGCAGTCTCGACCGAAGTTTCTCTGGAAACACCATATATTTT
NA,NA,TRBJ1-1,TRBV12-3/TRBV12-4,CASRVGTEAFF,TGTGCCAGCAGAGTGGGCACTGAAGCTTTCTTT
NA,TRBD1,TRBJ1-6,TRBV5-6,CATSGQGYSPLHF,TGTGCCACCTCGGGACAGGGGTATTCACCCCTCCACTTT
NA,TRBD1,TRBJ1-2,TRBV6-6,CASNPTGGQYGYTF,TGTGCCAGCAACCCGACAGGGGGCCAATATGGCTACACCTTC
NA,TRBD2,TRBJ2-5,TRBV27,CASSSSWTSQETQYF,TGTGCCAGCAGTTCTTCTTGGACTAGCCAAGAGACCCAGTACTTC
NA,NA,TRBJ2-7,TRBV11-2,CASSLLGGGREQYF,TGTGCCAGCAGCTTATTAGGAGGGGGACGCGAGCAGTACTTC
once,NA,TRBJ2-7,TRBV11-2,CASSLGLASGYEQYF,TGTGCCAGCAGCTTAGGTCTGGCATCCGGCTACGAGCAGTACTTC
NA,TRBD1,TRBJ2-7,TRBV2,CASRDRAKKFYEQYF,TGTGCCAGCAGGGACAGGGCTAAGAAGTTCTACGAGCAGTACTTC
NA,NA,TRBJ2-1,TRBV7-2,CASSSSIEQFF,TGTGCCAGCAGCTCGTCTATTGAGCAGTTCTTC
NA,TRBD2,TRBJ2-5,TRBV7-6,CASSAFGTSGQETQYF,TGTGCCAGCAGCGCCTTTGGGACTAGCGGCCAAGAGACCCAGTACTTC
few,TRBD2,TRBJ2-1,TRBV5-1,CASRSGGAHNEQFF,TGCGCCAGCAGGAGCGGGGGGGCCCACAATGAGCAGTTCTTC
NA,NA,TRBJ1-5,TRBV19,CASKVGGWDLGNQPQHF,TGTGCCAGTAAGGTAGGAGGATGGGATTTGGGCAATCAGCCCCAGCATTTT
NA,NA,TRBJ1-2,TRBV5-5,CASSLGGPDGYTF,TGTGCCAGCAGCTTGGGGGGTCCTGATGGCTACACCTTC
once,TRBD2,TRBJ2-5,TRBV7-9,CASSLAIGSGAQETQYF,TGTGCCAGCAGCTTAGCTATCGGTAGCGGGGCCCAAGAGACCCAGTACTTC
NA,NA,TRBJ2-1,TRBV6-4,CASSGDIGRDNEQFF,TGTGCCAGCAGTGGGGACATCGGTAGGGACAATGAGCAGTTCTTC
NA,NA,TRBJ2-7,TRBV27,CASSVLGSSYEQYF,TGTGCCAGCAGCGTACTAGGGAGCTCCTACGAGCAGTACTTC
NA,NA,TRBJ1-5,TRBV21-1,CASSNGSARHQPQHF,TGTGCCAGCAGCAATGGGTCGGCCCGACATCAGCCCCAGCATTTT
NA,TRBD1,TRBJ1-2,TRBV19,CASSRGQFGYTF,TGTGCCAGTAGTAGGGGACAGTTTGGCTACACCTTC
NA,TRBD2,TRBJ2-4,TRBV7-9,CASSLFSGGGKNIQYF,TGTGCCAGCAGCCTTTTTAGCGGGGGGGGGAAAAACATTCAGTACTTC
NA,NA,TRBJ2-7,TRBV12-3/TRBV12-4,CASSLRGSYEQYF,TGTGCCAGCAGTTTAAGGGGGAGCTACGAGCAGTACTTC
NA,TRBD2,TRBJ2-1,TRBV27,CASSPLSGSADNEQFF,TGTGCCAGCAGTCCTCTTAGCGGGAGTGCGGACAATGAGCAGTTCTTC
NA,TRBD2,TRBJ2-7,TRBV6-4,CASSEGGGKPYEQYF,TGTGCCAGCAGTGAAGGCGGGGGGAAACCCTACGAGCAGTACTTC
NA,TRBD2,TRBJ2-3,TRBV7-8,CASSRGLAGGPEYF,TGTGCCAGCAGCCGAGGACTAGCGGGAGGGCCTGAGTATTTT
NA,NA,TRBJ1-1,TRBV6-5,CASSYSWKGDTEAFF,TGTGCCAGCAGTTACTCTTGGAAGGGGGACACTGAAGCTTTCTTT
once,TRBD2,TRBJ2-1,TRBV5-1,CASSPGLAGVDEQFF,TGCGCCAGCAGCCCGGGACTAGCGGGGGTGGATGAGCAGTTCTTC
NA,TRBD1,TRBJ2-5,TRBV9,CASSTDRGGETQYF,TGTGCCAGCAGCACGGACAGGGGAGGTGAGACCCAGTACTTC
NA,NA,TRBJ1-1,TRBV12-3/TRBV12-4,CASSLSRRIEAFF,TGTGCCAGCAGTTTATCCCGCCGAATTGAAGCTTTCTTT
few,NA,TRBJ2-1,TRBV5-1,CASSLGDLGFYNEQFF,TGCGCCAGCAGCTTGGGGGACCTAGGATTCTACAATGAGCAGTTCTTC
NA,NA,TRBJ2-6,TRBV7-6,CASSPGAGASGANVLTF,TGTGCCAGCAGCCCGGGGGCTGGAGCCTCTGGGGCCAACGTCCTGACTTTC
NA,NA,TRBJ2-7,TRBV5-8,CASSLIYEQYF,TGTGCCAGCAGCTTGATCTACGAGCAGTACTTC
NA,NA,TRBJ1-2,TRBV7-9,CASSFRASGYTF,TGTGCCAGCAGCTTTCGGGCCTCTGGCTACACCTTC
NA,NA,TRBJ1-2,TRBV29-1,CSVDGANYGYTF,TGCAGCGTTGACGGAGCTAACTATGGCTACACCTTC
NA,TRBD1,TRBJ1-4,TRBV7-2,CASSSTGTGGEKLFF,TGTGCCAGCAGCTCGACCGGGACAGGGGGTGAAAAACTGTTTTTT
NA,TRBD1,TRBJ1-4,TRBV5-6,CASSLIRTGGREKLFF,TGTGCCAGCAGCTTGATACGGACAGGCGGTCGTGAAAAACTGTTTTTT
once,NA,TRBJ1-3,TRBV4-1,CASSQVGGASTGNTIYF,TGCGCCAGCAGCCAAGTTGGGGGGGCGAGCACTGGAAACACCATATATTTT
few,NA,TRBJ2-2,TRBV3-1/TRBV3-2,CASSIRGGTNTGELFF,TGTGCCAGCAGCATTCGGGGCGGAACGAACACCGGGGAGCTGTTTTTT
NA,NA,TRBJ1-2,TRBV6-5,CASSQTTGGPYGYTF,TGTGCCAGCAGCCAGACCACCGGGGGGCCCTATGGCTACACCTTC
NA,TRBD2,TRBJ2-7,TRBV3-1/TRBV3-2,CASSQVPLLAGGGSYEQYF,TGTGCCAGCAGCCAAGTTCCTCTGTTAGCGGGAGGGGGGTCCTACGAGCAGTACTTC